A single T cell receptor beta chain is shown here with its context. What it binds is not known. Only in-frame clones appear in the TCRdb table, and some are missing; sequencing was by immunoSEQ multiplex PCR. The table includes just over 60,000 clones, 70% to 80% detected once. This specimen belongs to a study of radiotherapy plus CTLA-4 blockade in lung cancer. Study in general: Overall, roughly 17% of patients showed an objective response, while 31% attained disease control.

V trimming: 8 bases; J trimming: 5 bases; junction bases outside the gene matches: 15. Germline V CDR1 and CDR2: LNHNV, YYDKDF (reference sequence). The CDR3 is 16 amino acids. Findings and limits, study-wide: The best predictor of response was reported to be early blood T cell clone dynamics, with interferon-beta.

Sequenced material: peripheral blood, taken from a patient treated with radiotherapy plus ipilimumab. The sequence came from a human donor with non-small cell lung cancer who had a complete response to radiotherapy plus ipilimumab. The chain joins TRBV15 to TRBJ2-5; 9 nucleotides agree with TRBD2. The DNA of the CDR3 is TGTGCCACCTTGGCTAGCGGGAAGTGGCCCCGGGAGACCCAGTACTTC. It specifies CATLASGKWPRETQYF. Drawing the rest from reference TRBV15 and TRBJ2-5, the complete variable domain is DAMVIQNPRYQVTQFGKPVTLSCSQTLNHNVMYWYQQKSSQAPKLLFHYYDKDFNNEADTPDNFQSRRPNTSFCFLDIRSPGLGDTAMYLCATLASGKWPRETQYFGPGTRLLVL.